This TCR beta chain was sequenced for a study of blood T cell repertoires in COVID-19. Clones were read by immunoSEQ multiplex PCR, and TCRdb kept only the in-frame ones, dropping some. The table lists approximately 180,000 clones, around 80% of them singletons. The source is a man aged 50 to 59 who had recovered from COVID-19. The sequencing input was PBMCs or T cells enriched from blood (not recorded which).

CDR3 sequence: CASGGTAFRTDTQYF. In nucleotides, the CDR3 is TGCGCCAGCGGGGGGACAGCATTTCGCACAGATACGCAGTATTTT. The V and J genes are TRBV5-1 and TRBJ2-3; perhaps TRBD1 as D (7 bases). Germline-derived CDR1 and CDR2 are SGHRS and YFSETQ. CDR3 length: 15 amino acids. V lost 7 bases to trimming and J lost 1 base, with 16 bases between them.